A single sample gave rise to the 27 T cell receptor beta chains below, sequenced in a study of Graves' ophthalmopathy and Graves' hyperthyroidism. TCR beta CDR3 amplification used RNA transcripts. A first-round RT-PCR used HTBI primers, followed by a second-round multiplex PCR. TCRdb recomputed calls from the multiplex PCR reads with MiXCR, one row per CDR3 protein. The data hold 500,000 to 800,000 distinct CDR3 sequences, with more than 40% observed a single time. Sequencing input: peripheral blood. These receptors all stem from an adult man with Graves' ophthalmopathy.

The chain joins TRBV6-5 to TRBJ2-7, with TRBD2 matching 7 bases. This CDR3 region has 16 residues. J lost 4 bases, V lost 6 bases, and 15 bases had no gene match. Germline V CDR1 and CDR2: MNHEY, SVGAGI. The CDR3 DNA reads TGTGCCAGCAGCCAGCCCTGGGTCGCGGGGGAGTACGAGCAGTACTTC. Residues: CASSQPWVAGEYEQYF.

DNA for the CDR3: TGCAGCGTAGGACTAGCGGGAGGGCCCAATGAGCAGTACTTC. It is translated as CSVGLAGGPNEQYF. The V and J genes are TRBV29-1 and TRBJ2-7, with TRBD2 matching over 15 bases. Trimming removed 6 bases from V and 7 bases from J; junction bases left unmatched: 7. This CDR3 has 14 amino acids. The germline V gene encodes CDR1 SQVTM and CDR2 ANQGSEA.

Here the CDR3 DNA reads TGTGCCAGCAAAGCGGACAGACTGGGAACTGAAGCTTTCTTT. This translates into CASKADRLGTEAFF. The chain has TRBV25-1 and TRBJ1-1; the D gene is possibly TRBD1 (6 bases). The CDR3 contains 14 residues. CDR1 is MGHDK, CDR2 SYGVNS, per germline. V was trimmed by 7 bases and J by 5 bases, leaving 17 bases between them.

Many counts were recorded for this clonotype. This chain connects TRBV4-1 to TRBJ1-5, with a possible D match to TRBD1 (5 bases). This CDR3 has 15 residues. V dropped 6 bases and J dropped 0 bases, with 12 bases sitting between them. Germline CDR1 reads MGHRA; CDR2 reads YSYEKL. In DNA, the CDR3 is TGCGCCAGCAGGCCGGACACCGCTAGCAATCAGCCCCAGCATTTT. Amino acid sequence: CASRPDTASNQPQHF.

Concerning this clonotype itself: The conserved closing phenylalanine or tryptophan is absent in this CDR3, likely reflecting a read error. In DNA form, the CDR3 reads TGTGCCAGCAGCTTAGACCTTTATCGGGAGGGCCCCACCGGGGAGCTGTTTTCT. This gives the protein CASSLDLYREGPTGELFS. This chain joins TRBV7-2 and TRBJ2-2, with 8 nucleotides matching TRBD2. Germline V lookup: CDR1 SGHTA, CDR2 FQGNSA. J lost 4 bases, V lost 1 base, and 11 bases had no gene match. The CDR3 length is 18 residues.

This clonotype was recorded at least ten times. The rearrangement uses TRBV7-3 and TRBJ2-7, with 14 bases that match TRBD2. This CDR3 comprises 15 residues. The germline CDR1 and CDR2 sequences are SGHTA and FQGTGA. J lost 2 bases, V lost 5 bases, and 2 bases had no gene match. The CDR3 DNA sequence: TGTGCCAGCAGCGAGGGACTAGCGGGAGCCTACGAGCAGTACTTC. Amino acid sequence: CASSEGLAGAYEQYF.

This clonotype was counted ten times or more. The chain has TRBV11-3 and TRBJ2-2; 8 nucleotides agree with TRBD1. Trimming at V came to 4 bases and at J to 4 bases, leaving 8 bases not matched to a gene. The CDR3 is 16 amino acids. Germline CDR1 reads SGHNT; CDR2 reads YENEEA. CDR3 sequence: CASSSRTGRSTGELFF. In nucleotides, the CDR3 is TGTGCCAGCAGCTCACGGACAGGGAGGAGCACCGGGGAGCTGTTTTTT.

Only one count was recorded for this clonotype. The V and J genes are TRBV9 and TRBJ1-3, with D possibly TRBD1 on 5 matching bases. The CDR3 runs 16 residues. V gave up 3 bases and J gave up 6 bases, with 19 bases separating them. Germline V gene data show CDR1 as SGDLS and CDR2 as YYNGEE. The CDR3 DNA reads as TGTGCCAGCAGCGCAACGAGGGGACCCCGTGAAAACACCATATATTTT. Its translation: CASSATRGPRENTIYF.

This chain's CDR3 is CASSLYYEQGEAFF. The CDR3 DNA follows: TGTGCCAGCAGCTTATACTACGAGCAGGGCGAAGCTTTCTTT. V gene TRBV7-2 combines with J gene TRBJ1-1, with D perhaps TRBD1 (5 bases). Per germline, CDR1 SGHTA and CDR2 FQGNSA. The germline V and J ends were trimmed by 2 bases and 8 bases, with 15 bases remaining between them. The CDR3 runs to 14 residues.

Many counts were recorded for this clonotype. This chain joins TRBV19 and TRBJ2-5, with D uncertain. Germline V CDR1 and CDR2: LNHDA, SQIVND (reference sequence). Trimming removed 0 bases from V and 3 bases from J, with 2 bases in between. CDR3 length: 12 amino acids. CDR3 loop: CASSIDKETQYF. For the CDR3, the DNA is TGTGCCAGTAGTATAGATAAAGAGACCCAGTACTTC.

A word on this clonotype: A much larger clone lies one base from this, so it may be a read error. The V call is TRBV5-4, the J call TRBJ1-6; tentative D call: TRBD1 (5 bases). Germline assignment: CDR1 SGHNT and CDR2 YYREEE (reference sequence). The CDR3 is 12 residues long. CDR3 protein: CAGSLGVSPLHF. The DNA for the CDR3 is TGTGCCGGCAGCTTAGGGGTGTCACCCCTCCACTTT.

This rearrangement joins TRBV2 to TRBJ2-7; 9 bases match TRBD2. The length of the CDR3 is 18 residues. The germline V gene encodes CDR1 SNHLY and CDR2 FYNNEI. The V and J ends lost 8 bases and 2 bases, in that order; junction bases with no gene match: 19. CDR3 nucleotides: TGTGCCAGCTCTCGGGGATTGGCGGGGGGGATTTCTACCTACGAGCAGTACTTC. It is translated as CASSRGLAGGISTYEQYF.

This clonotype has just a few counts. The V and J genes are TRBV12-3 or TRBV12-4 and TRBJ2-5; 9 nucleotides match TRBD2. With 2 bases clipped from V and 4 bases from J, the junction kept 8 bases outside the gene matches. The CDR3 spans 16 residues. The CDR3 nucleotides are TGTGCCAGCAGTTTATTAGCGGGGGTACCCGGAGAGACCCAGTACTTC. Its translation: CASSLLAGVPGETQYF.

This clonotype has a count of ten or more. This chain uses TRBV7-9 with TRBJ1-3; D is uncertain. From germline, CDR1 is SEHNR and CDR2 FQNEAQ (reference sequence). V lost 2 bases and J 0 bases, leaving 17 bases between the germline ends. The CDR3 runs to 18 residues. For the CDR3, the DNA is TGTGCCAGCAGCTTACGGGGTGTGGGCAGGCGCTCTGGAAACACCATATATTTT. It yields the protein CASSLRGVGRRSGNTIYF. The complete variable domain, with remaining parts taken from reference TRBV7-9 and TRBJ1-3, reads DTGVSQNPRHKITKRGQNVTFRCDPISEHNRLYWYRQTLGQGPEFLTYFQNEAQLEKSRLLSDRFSAERPKGSFSTLEIQRTEQGDSAMYLCASSLRGVGRRSGNTIYFGEGSWLTVV.

The J gene is TRBJ2-2, the V gene TRBV7-2; 9 bases are a match to TRBD1. J gave up 2 bases and V 6 bases, and 4 bases lay outside the gene matches. The CDR3 extends over 15 amino acids. Germline V CDR1 and CDR2: SGHTA, FQGNSA. The CDR3 loop reads CASSWGQGNTGELFF. CDR3 nucleotide sequence: TGTGCCAGCAGTTGGGGACAGGGAAACACCGGGGAGCTGTTTTTT.

This clonotype was recorded at least ten times. A junction boundary mismatches the germline segment, possibly from a read error. The gene calls are TRBV7-2 and TRBJ2-5; D is undetermined. CDR3 length: 15 amino acids. Germline CDR1 reads SGHTA; CDR2 reads FQGNSA. CDR3 in DNA: TGTGCCAGCAGCGACCGAGTTGGGTACCAGGAGACCCAGTACTTC. As protein: CASSDRVGYQETQYF.

This clonotype was found a few times. V usage is TRBV9 and J usage is TRBJ2-7; 11 bases are shared with TRBD2. The trim removed 3 bases at V and 4 bases at J, leaving 9 bases unmatched. This CDR3 is built from 16 residues. Per germline, CDR1 SGDLS and CDR2 YYNGEE. The CDR3 here is CASSGGTSGGLYEQYF. CDR3 in DNA: TGTGCCAGCAGCGGAGGGACTAGCGGAGGACTATACGAGCAGTACTTC.

This clonotype was seen a handful of times. The CDR3 spells CASSSTLGSNQPQHF. CDR3 coding DNA: TGTGCCAGCAGTTCAACACTGGGAAGCAATCAGCCCCAGCATTTT. The rearrangement joins TRBV27 to TRBJ1-5; D gene uncertain. Trimming cost V 4 bases and J 1 base, with 11 bases left between them. Looked up from germline, CDR1 is MNHEY and CDR2 is SMNVEV (reference sequence). The CDR3 contains 15 residues.

This clonotype has just one count. CDR3 loop: CSTPDGPGGLYGYTF. DNA of the CDR3: TGCAGTACCCCGGATGGGCCAGGGGGTCTTTATGGCTACACCTTC. The chain joins TRBV20-1 to TRBJ1-2; 7 nucleotides match TRBD1. The CDR3 runs 15 residues. CDR1 is DFQATT and CDR2 is SNEGSKA in the germline V gene (reference sequence). V dropped 8 bases and J dropped 5; count of bases not matched to a gene: 17.

Remarks on this clonotype: Being one base from a much bigger clone, this may be a read error. The chain links TRBV12-3 or TRBV12-4 to TRBJ1-2, with D possibly TRBD1 on 5 matching bases. The CDR3 loop spans 13 amino acids. The CDR3 DNA reads TGTGCCAGCAAATCGACAGTGAACTATGGCTACGCCTTC. This translates into CASKSTVNYGYAF.

This clonotype was picked up a small number of times. The CDR3 region has the DNA TGCAGTGCTAGAGAGAGACAGGGGCGGTCTAATGAAAAACTGTTTTTT. This encodes CSARERQGRSNEKLFF. The chain uses TRBV20-1 and TRBJ1-4; TRBD1 matches 8 bases. The CDR3 length is 16 residues. V gave up 0 bases and J gave up 3 bases; unmatched junction bases: 6. Looked up from germline, CDR1 is DFQATT and CDR2 is SNEGSKA (reference sequence).

Ten or more counts support this clonotype. V usage is TRBV19 and J usage is TRBJ1-5, with D maybe TRBD1 (5 bases). Germline V gene sequence: CDR1 LNHDA, CDR2 SQIVND (reference sequence). V shed 4 bases and J shed 16 bases, with 17 bases lying between them. This CDR3 has 12 residues. CDR3 residues: CASSTSQGRRHF. The CDR3 bases are TGTGCCAGTAGTACATCGCAGGGCAGGAGACATTTT.

Comment on this clonotype: The conserved phenylalanine or tryptophan normally closing the CDR3 is absent here, so this likely arose from a read error. The limits of the CDR3 on the DNA are not certain, so only TCRdb's listed CDR3 is given. The chain employs TRBV24-1 and TRBJ2-5; the tabulated D call, TRBD1, remains unverified against the DNA. With termini counted, the CDR3 has 12 amino acids. Germline loops: CDR1 KGHDR, CDR2 SFDVKD. The CDR3 protein is CATSALGTGAFY.

A remark on this clonotype: This clone may be a read error of a much larger clone one base away. J is TRBJ2-7 and V is TRBV6-5; D remains unclear. CDR1 is MNHEY, CDR2 SVGAGI, per germline. Deletions cut 0 bases from V and 3 bases from J, with 9 bases between. The length of the CDR3 is 14 residues. The DNA of the CDR3 is TGTGCCAGCAGTTACTCGAGGTCTAGCTACGAGCAGTACGTC. Its translation: CASSYSRSSYEQYV.

This sequence joins TRBV29-1 and TRBJ2-7; 7 bases align to TRBD1. The CDR3 has 13 amino acids. Germline V CDR1 and CDR2: SQVTM, ANQGSEA. V dropped 8 bases and J dropped 2; count of bases not matched to a gene: 9. This CDR3 is CSYTGTATYEQYF. The CDR3 DNA reads TGCAGCTACACCGGGACAGCAACCTACGAGCAGTACTTC.

This clonotype showed up many times. The CDR3 here is CAISEDGTGLEGYGYTF. The CDR3 bases are TGTGCCATCAGTGAGGACGGGACAGGGCTAGAGGGCTATGGCTACACCTTC. The chain combines TRBV10-3 with TRBJ1-2; 9 bases agree with TRBD1. V shed 2 bases, J shed 4 bases, and the junction held 11 bases outside the gene matches. The CDR3 is 17 amino acids. Germline values: CDR1 ENHRY, CDR2 SYGVKD.

This clonotype was detected many times. This chain links TRBV7-2 with TRBJ1-2; D not resolved. Trimming stripped 2 bases from V and 8 bases from J, with 18 bases between. Per germline, CDR1 SGHTA and CDR2 FQGNSA. CDR3 length: 15 residues. This chain's CDR3 is CASSLLVASPGGYTF. The CDR3 DNA follows: TGTGCCAGCAGCTTATTGGTGGCCTCACCGGGCGGCTACACCTTC.